The TCR beta chain described here comes from a study of T-cell reconstitution after alpha-beta-depleted transplantation in children. Regarding this clonotype: Its antigen remains unidentified.

This CDR3 has 15 residues. CDR1 is MNHNS, CDR2 SASEGT, per germline. Trimming left V 5 bases short and J 4 bases short, with 17 bases between. TCRbeta library construction was performed incorporating unique molecular identifiers. TCRdb re-called the PCR reads with MiXCR, one entry per CDR3 protein. In the table there are approximately 170,000 distinct CDR3 sequences, 11% of which are singletons. The study's findings and limits: T-cell counts and diversity at one year following transplant were attributed mainly to newly produced T cells. Several hundred graft clones that had expanded were reportedly the source of alpha-beta T cells about two months after transplant. Day-60 TCRbeta diversity that was high in some patients was derived from surviving recipient T cells and thymic progenitors.

Sequenced material: PBMCs, taken before TCRalphabeta/CD19-depleted stem cell transplant. V gene TRBV6-1 combines with J gene TRBJ1-2; TRBD1 might be the D (5 bases). This TCR was recovered from a boy aged 2 to 10 with acute myeloid leukemia, due to receive a stem cell transplant. This chain's CDR3 is CASSQYTGTSYGYTF. The CDR3, as DNA: TGTGCCAGCAGTCAATACACCGGGACTTCCTATGGCTACACCTTC.